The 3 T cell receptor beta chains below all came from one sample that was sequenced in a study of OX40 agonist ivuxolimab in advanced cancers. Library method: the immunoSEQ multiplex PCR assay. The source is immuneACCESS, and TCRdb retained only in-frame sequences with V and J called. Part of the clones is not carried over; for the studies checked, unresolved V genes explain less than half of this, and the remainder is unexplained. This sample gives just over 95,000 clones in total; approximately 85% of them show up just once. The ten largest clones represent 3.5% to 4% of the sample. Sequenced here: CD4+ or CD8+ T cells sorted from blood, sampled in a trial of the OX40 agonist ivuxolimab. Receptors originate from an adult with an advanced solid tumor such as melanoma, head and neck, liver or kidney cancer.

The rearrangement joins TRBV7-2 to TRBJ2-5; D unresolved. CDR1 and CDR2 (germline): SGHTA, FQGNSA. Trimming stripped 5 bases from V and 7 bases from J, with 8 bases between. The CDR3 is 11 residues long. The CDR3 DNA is TGTGCCAGCAGCGATGTGGTGACCCAGTACTTC. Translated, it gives CASSDVVTQYF.

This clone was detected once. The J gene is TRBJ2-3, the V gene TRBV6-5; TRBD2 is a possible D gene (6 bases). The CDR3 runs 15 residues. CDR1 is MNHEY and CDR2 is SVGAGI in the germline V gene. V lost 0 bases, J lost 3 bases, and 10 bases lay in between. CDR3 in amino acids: CASSYSGSRTDTQYF. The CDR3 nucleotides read TGTGCCAGCAGTTACTCCGGGAGCCGGACAGATACGCAGTATTTT.

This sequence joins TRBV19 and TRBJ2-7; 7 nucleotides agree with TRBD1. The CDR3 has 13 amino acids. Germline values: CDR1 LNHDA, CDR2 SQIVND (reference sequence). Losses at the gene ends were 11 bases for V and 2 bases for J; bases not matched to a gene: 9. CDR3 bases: TGTGCCCCCCGGGACAGCAGGACCTACGAGCAGTACTTC. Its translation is CAPRDSRTYEQYF. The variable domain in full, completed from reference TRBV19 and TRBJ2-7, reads DGGITQSPKYLFRKEGQNVTLSCEQNLNHDAMYWYRQDPGQGLRLIYYSQIVNDFQKGDIAEGYSVSREKKESFPLTVTSAQKNPTAFYLCAPRDSRTYEQYFGPGTRLTVT.